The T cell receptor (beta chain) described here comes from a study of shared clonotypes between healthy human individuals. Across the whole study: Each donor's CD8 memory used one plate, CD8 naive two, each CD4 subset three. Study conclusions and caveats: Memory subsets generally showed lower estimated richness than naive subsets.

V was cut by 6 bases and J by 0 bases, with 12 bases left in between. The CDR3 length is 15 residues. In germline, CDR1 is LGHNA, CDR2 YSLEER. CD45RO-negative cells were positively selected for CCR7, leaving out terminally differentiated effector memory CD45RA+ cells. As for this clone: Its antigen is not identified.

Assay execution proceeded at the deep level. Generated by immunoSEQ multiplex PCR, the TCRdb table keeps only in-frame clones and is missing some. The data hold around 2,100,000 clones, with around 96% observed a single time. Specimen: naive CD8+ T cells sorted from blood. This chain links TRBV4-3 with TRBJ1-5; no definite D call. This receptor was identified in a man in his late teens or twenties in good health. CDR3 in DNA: TGCGCCAGCAGACAAAGCTTGGGTAGCAATCAGCCCCAGCATTTT. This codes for CASRQSLGSNQPQHF.